These 7 T cell receptor beta chains were sequenced from one sample in a study of CD8+CD57+ T cells in acquired aplastic anemia. Patients selected for sequencing had displayed CD8+CD57+ cell expansion by flow cytometry. Using genomic DNA as the template, TCR beta VDJ and CDR3 profiling was carried out. TCRdb fed the reads into MiXCR, producing one record per CDR3 protein. The repertoire holds over 150,000 distinct CDR3 sequences, with more than 45% as singletons. The sequencing input was sorted CD4+, CD8+, or CD8+CD57+ T cells (not recorded which) from PBMCs. The receptors derive from a human donor with aplastic anemia.

The chain links TRBV7-8 to TRBJ2-7, with D possibly being TRBD1 (5 bases). Looked up from germline, CDR1 is SGHVS and CDR2 is FQNEAQ. The CDR3 is made up of 14 amino acids. Trimming stripped 9 bases from V and 3 bases from J, with 18 bases between. The CDR3 sequence is CASSMFRAHYEQYF. CDR3 coding DNA: TGTGCCAGTAGTATGTTCAGGGCCCACTACGAGCAGTACTTC. The variable domain in full, with the rest retrieved from reference TRBV7-8 and TRBJ2-7, is GAGVSQSPRYKVAKRGQDVALRCDPISGHVSLFWYQQALGQGPEFLTYFQNEAQLDKSGLPSDRFFAERPEGSVSTLKIQRTQQEDSAVYLCASSMFRAHYEQYFGPGTRLTVT.

This clonotype was picked up many times. V usage is TRBV20-1 and J usage is TRBJ2-5, with 8 nucleotides matching TRBD2. CDR3 length equals 15 residues. Germline assignment: CDR1 DFQATT and CDR2 SNEGSKA (reference sequence). The V and J ends lost 8 bases and 5 bases, in that order; junction bases with no gene match: 16. The CDR3 sequence: CSNAGTGGDRETQYF. The CDR3 bases are TGCAGTAACGCGGGGACGGGGGGGGATAGGGAGACCCAGTACTTC.

This clonotype was seen many times. J is TRBJ1-1 and V is TRBV2; D gene unclear. The CDR3 length is 15 residues. Trimming took 7 bases from V and 0 from J, leaving 15 bases between them. Looked up from germline, CDR1 is SNHLY and CDR2 is FYNNEI. The CDR3 DNA follows: TGTGCCAGCATGGGGTACGGTGAGATGAACACTGAAGCTTTCTTT. This gives the protein CASMGYGEMNTEAFF. Full variable domain (missing parts from reference TRBV2 and TRBJ1-1): EPEVTQTPSHQVTQMGQEVILRCVPISNHLYFYWYRQILGQKVEFLVSFYNNEISEKSEIFDDQFSVERPDGSNFTLKIRSTKLEDSAMYFCASMGYGEMNTEAFFGQGTRLTVV.

This clonotype was seen repeatedly, ten times or more. The chain joins TRBV5-1 to TRBJ1-1; D is unclear. The CDR3 sequence is 14 residues long. CDR1 and CDR2 from the germline V gene are SGHRS and YFSETQ. Deletions cut 1 base from V and 1 base from J, with 8 bases between. This chain's CDR3 is CASSLISQNTEAFF. The CDR3 DNA follows: TGCGCCAGCAGCTTGATTTCCCAGAACACTGAAGCTTTCTTT.

This chain's CDR3 is CASGTPHYEQYF. The DNA for the CDR3 is TGTGCCAGCGGGACCCCCCACTACGAGCAGTACTTC. The rearrangement links TRBV9 to TRBJ2-7, with D perhaps TRBD1 or TRBD2 (5 bases each). The CDR3 extends over 12 amino acids. The germline V gene encodes CDR1 SGDLS and CDR2 YYNGEE. Trimming stripped 7 bases from V and 3 bases from J, with 11 bases between. The full variable domain, completed using reference TRBV9 and TRBJ2-7, is DSGVTQTPKHLITATGQRVTLRCSPRSGDLSVYWYQQSLDQGLQFLIQYYNGEERAKGNILERFSAQQFPDLHSELNLSSLELGDSALYFCASGTPHYEQYFGPGTRLTVT.

Details on this clonotype: Mismatch with germline at one junction end may stem from a read error. J is TRBJ1-1 and V is TRBV20-1, with TRBD1 as a possible D gene (6 bases). The CDR3 runs to 14 residues. Germline CDR1 DFQATT, CDR2 SNEGSKA (reference sequence). For the CDR3, the DNA is TGCAGTACTAGACTGAACAGGGTGGACACTGAAGCTTTCTTT. It encodes CSTRLNRVDTEAFF.

CDR3 region: CAWKGGRNTGELFF. DNA for the CDR3: TGTGCCTGGAAGGGCGGGAGAAACACCGGGGAGCTGTTTTTT. V is TRBV30 and J is TRBJ2-2; TRBD2 agrees at 7 bases. Germline lookup yields CDR1 GTSNPN and CDR2 SVGIG (reference sequence). The J segment lost 2 bases and the V segment lost 4 bases, leaving 4 bases of the junction unmatched. There are 14 residues in the CDR3.